A single T cell receptor beta chain is shown here with its context. The CDR3 sequence is 14 residues long. CDR1 is KGHSH, CDR2 LQKENI, per germline. The ends lost 4 bases at V and 7 bases at J; junction bases unmatched: 6. Per the study methods: By means of reference gene primer amplification, nucleated cell counts were estimated. Using immunoSEQ multiplex PCR, the repertoire was profiled, and TCRdb retains in-frame clones only, with some absent. V and J calls and clone size are given by that table; D and trimming were obtained from the DNA. The sample has about 78,000 clones, roughly 86% seen once; the top ten hold 4.9%. The sample is drawn from a study of blood T cell repertoires in COVID-19. Across the study: Collection of acute and convalescent COVID-19 samples took place in the United States, Italy and Spain. From T cells, B-cell-depleted T cells, or PBMCs came the material, which was cDNA or gDNA.

The sequenced material came from peripheral blood. The sequence was obtained from a man in his fifties or sixties with active or convalescent COVID-19. The chain uses TRBV18 and TRBJ2-1; TRBD1 aligns across 8 bases. The CDR3 here is CASSLGQGGNEQFF. CDR3 DNA: TGTGCCAGCTCACTCGGACAGGGAGGAAATGAGCAGTTCTTC. The entire variable domain, with the rest obtained from reference TRBV18 and TRBJ2-1, is as follows: NAGVMQNPRHLVRRRGQEARLRCSPMKGHSHVYWYRQLPEEGLKFMVYLQKENIIDESGMPKERFSAEFPKEGPSILRIQQVVRGDSAAYFCASSLGQGGNEQFFGPGTRLTVL.